Sequencing of this T cell receptor (beta chain) was carried out in a study of regulatory T cells in long-lasting Graves disease. Broader study findings: Peripheral blood, not thyroid tissue, was the sole material studied.

The sample holds many counts of this clonotype. Its antigen is as yet unknown. Germline V CDR1 and CDR2: LGHDT, YNNKEL (reference sequence). The CDR3 has 13 residues. V lost 8 bases and J lost 6, with 16 bases in between. Time point specified: newly diagnosed GD, antithyroid drugs for less than 3 months. From PBMCs, RNA was extracted and then used to make the TCR library. Relying on iRepertoire HTBI primers and Arm-PCR of CDR3 regions, the team built TCR beta libraries. TCRdb analysed the multiplex PCR reads with MiXCR anew, one entry per CDR3 protein. The table lists a few hundred thousand distinct CDR3 sequences, approximately 12% of them singletons. The sample was also reused in another study, on T cells in Graves' hyperthyroidism and ophthalmopathy. As reported in that work: Patients were excluded for uncontrolled infection, other autoimmune disease, pregnancy or lactation. The HTBI set primed first-round TCR CDR3 RT-PCR.

The material sequenced was peripheral blood mononuclear cells (PBMCs), taken at new diagnosis, from a patient treated with antithyroid drugs. The chain employs TRBV3-1 and TRBJ1-2; D might be TRBD1 (5 bases). The sequence derives from a woman aged 18-29 years with Graves disease. CDR3 loop: CASSERGWDGYTF. The CDR3 coding sequence is TGTGCCAGCTCGGAAAGGGGCTGGGATGGCTACACCTTC.